The 2 T cell receptor beta chains below were found in one sample sequenced in a study of T cells in Graves' hyperthyroidism and ophthalmopathy. Amplification of TCR beta CDR3 regions used RNA as the template. HTBI primers were employed in a first-round RT-PCR of the TCR CDR3. TCRdb processed the multiplex PCR reads anew with MiXCR; each CDR3 protein has one entry. The profile shows about 98,000 distinct CDR3 sequences, around 37% of them singletons. Input material: peripheral blood or thyroid tissue (not recorded which). The receptors here all came from a woman aged 25-40 years with Graves' hyperthyroidism.

This clonotype came up a few times. The V call is TRBV3-1, the J call TRBJ2-3, with TRBD2 identical over 8 bases. V shed 4 bases and J 3 bases; nucleotides not matched to a gene: 12. CDR3 length equals 17 residues. CDR1 is LGHDT, CDR2 YNNKEL, per germline (reference sequence). CDR3: CASSPTDGGERTDTQYF. For the CDR3, the DNA is TGTGCCAGCAGCCCCACCGACGGGGGGGAGAGGACAGATACGCAGTATTTT.

Notes on this clonotype: Being one base from a much bigger clone, this may be a read error. This rearrangement joins TRBV20-1 to TRBJ1-4; possibly TRBD1 for D (5 bases). Between the trimmed V and J ends, which lost 2 bases and 7 bases, there was a span of 11 bases. The CDR3 spans 13 residues. Germline V gene lookup returns CDR1 DFQATT and CDR2 SNEGSKA (reference sequence). The CDR3 DNA is TGCAGTGCTAGACAGGGAGGTGCTGAAAAACTGTTTTTT. Residues: CSARQGGAEKLFF.